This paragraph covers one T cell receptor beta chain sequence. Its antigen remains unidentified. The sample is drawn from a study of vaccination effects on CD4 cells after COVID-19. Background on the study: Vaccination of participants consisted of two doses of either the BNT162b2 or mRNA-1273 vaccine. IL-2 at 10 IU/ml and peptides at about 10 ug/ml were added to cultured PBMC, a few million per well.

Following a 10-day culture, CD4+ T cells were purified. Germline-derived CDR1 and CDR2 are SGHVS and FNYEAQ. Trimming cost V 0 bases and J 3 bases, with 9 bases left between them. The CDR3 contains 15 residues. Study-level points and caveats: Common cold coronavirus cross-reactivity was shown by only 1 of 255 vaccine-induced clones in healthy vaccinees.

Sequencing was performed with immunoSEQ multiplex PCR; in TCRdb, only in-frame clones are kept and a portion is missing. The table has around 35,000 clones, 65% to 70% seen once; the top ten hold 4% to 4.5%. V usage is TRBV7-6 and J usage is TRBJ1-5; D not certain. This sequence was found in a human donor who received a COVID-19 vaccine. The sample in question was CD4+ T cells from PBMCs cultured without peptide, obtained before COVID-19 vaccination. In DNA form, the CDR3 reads TGTGCCAGCAGCTTAGCAGCGGGGAACAATCAGCCCCAGCATTTT. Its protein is CASSLAAGNNQPQHF.